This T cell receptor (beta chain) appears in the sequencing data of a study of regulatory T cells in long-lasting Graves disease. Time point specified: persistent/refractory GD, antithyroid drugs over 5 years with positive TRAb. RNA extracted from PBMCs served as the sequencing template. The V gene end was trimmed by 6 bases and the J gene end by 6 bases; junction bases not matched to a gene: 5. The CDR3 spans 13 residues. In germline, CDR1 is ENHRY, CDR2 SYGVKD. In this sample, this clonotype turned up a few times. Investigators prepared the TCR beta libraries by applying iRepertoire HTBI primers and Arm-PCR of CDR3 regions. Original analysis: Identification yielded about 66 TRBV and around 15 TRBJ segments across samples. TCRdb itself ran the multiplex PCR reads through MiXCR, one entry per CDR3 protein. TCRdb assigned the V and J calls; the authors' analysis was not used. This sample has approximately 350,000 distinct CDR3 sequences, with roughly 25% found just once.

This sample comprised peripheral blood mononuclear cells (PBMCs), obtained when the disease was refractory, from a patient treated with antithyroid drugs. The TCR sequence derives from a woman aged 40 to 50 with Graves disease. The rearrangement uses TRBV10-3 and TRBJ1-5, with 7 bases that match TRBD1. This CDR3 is CAISRDSFQPQHF. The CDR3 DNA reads TGTGCCATCAGCCGGGACAGTTTTCAGCCCCAGCATTTT.